These 31 T cell receptor beta chains were sequenced from one sample in a study of identical twins (dated by TCRdb to the mid-2010s). The protocol used for the library was 5' RACE. Sequencer: Illumina HiSeq 2000. The public reads were run again by TCRdb, first through fastp at Q25 and then through MiXCR, and only productive beta chains were kept. Each CDR3 protein gets just one entry, which takes the most common genes and DNA from the rows behind it. The sample table holds around 340,000 distinct CDR3 sequences, of which approximately 9.1% were seen once. Clones ranked in the top ten supply 8% to 9.5% of the sample. Source material: naive T cells sorted from blood. The cell subset or site label of this sample denotes: cells isolated with a human naive T-cell isolation kit. These TCRs come from a woman aged 45-65 years in good health.

This clonotype appeared a few times. The chain recombines TRBV12-3 or TRBV12-4 with TRBJ2-7; 13 bases are a match to TRBD2. The CDR3 is made up of 14 amino acids. V shed 6 bases and J 7 bases; nucleotides not matched to a gene: 6. The chain's CDR3 is CASRGLAGTGEQYF. In nucleotides, the CDR3 is TGTGCCAGCAGGGGACTAGCGGGAACCGGGGAGCAGTACTTC.

This clonotype was counted between two and nine times. The CDR3 reads CASSQARGLGYGYTF. CDR3 DNA: TGCGCCAGCAGCCAAGCGAGGGGATTGGGCTATGGCTACACCTTC. V gene TRBV4-1 combines with J gene TRBJ1-2; maybe TRBD1 (5 bases). Trimming removed 1 base at V and 4 bases at J, with 13 bases between. The CDR3 contains 15 residues. Per the germline V gene, CDR1 is MGHRA and CDR2 is YSYEKL.

This clonotype came up a few times. V gene TRBV29-1 combines with J gene TRBJ2-1, with D possibly matching TRBD2 (5 bases). The CDR3 has 16 residues. Trimming pared 1 base from V and 3 bases from J, leaving 16 bases between. Germline V lookup: CDR1 SQVTM, CDR2 ANQGSEA. For the CDR3, the DNA is TGCAGCGTTGAAGTGTCCGGGAAAATAGTCTACAATGAGCAGTTCTTC. Its protein is CSVEVSGKIVYNEQFF.

There are a few counts of this clonotype. The chain links TRBV12-3 or TRBV12-4 to TRBJ2-2, with 8 bases matching TRBD1. The junction had 11 bases not matched to a gene; V was cut back by 6 bases and J by 5 bases. The CDR3 runs to 16 residues. CDR3 DNA: TGTGCCAGCAGACCGACAGGGGTGAGAATTACCGGGGAGCTGTTTTTT. Translation gives CASRPTGVRITGELFF.

In its sample, this clonotype was seen many times. This chain connects TRBV12-3 or TRBV12-4 to TRBJ1-5; unclear D gene. V gave up 6 bases and J gave up 0 bases, with 12 bases separating them. The CDR3 totals 15 residues. The chain's CDR3 is CASRVSRNSNQPQHF. The CDR3 DNA follows: TGTGCCAGCAGGGTCAGCCGTAATAGCAATCAGCCCCAGCATTTT.

There are many counts of this clonotype. This chain links TRBV9 with TRBJ2-1, with a tentative D call TRBD2 (5 bases). The CDR3 consists of 18 residues. Looked up from germline, CDR1 is SGDLS and CDR2 is YYNGEE. V was shortened by 0 bases and J by 0 bases, with 16 bases between the two germline ends. CDR3 amino acids: CASSVGPPLADSYNEQFF. In nucleotides, the CDR3 is TGTGCCAGCAGCGTAGGCCCCCCTCTAGCCGACTCCTACAATGAGCAGTTCTTC.

J is TRBJ2-6 and V is TRBV5-5, with D perhaps TRBD1 (6 bases). Germline V lookup: CDR1 SGHKS, CDR2 YYEKEE (reference sequence). V was pared by 3 bases and J by 4 bases, with 14 bases between. This CDR3 comprises 16 residues. Written as DNA, the CDR3 is TGTGCCAGCAGCTCAGGGGCGCCGACAGGGGCCAACGTCCTGACTTTC. It yields the protein CASSSGAPTGANVLTF.

This clonotype was picked up a small number of times. The rearrangement joins TRBV2 to TRBJ2-2, with 7 bases matching TRBD2. Trimming at V came to 2 bases and at J to 7 bases, leaving 7 bases not matched to a gene. The CDR3 runs 15 residues. Per germline, CDR1 SNHLY and CDR2 FYNNEI. CDR3: CASSELGGRIGELFF. In DNA form, the CDR3 reads TGTGCCAGCAGTGAACTGGGCGGGAGAATCGGGGAGCTGTTTTTT.

This clonotype has ten or more counts. The J gene is TRBJ2-1, the V gene TRBV7-2; unclear D gene. With 4 bases removed from V and 0 bases from J, the gap between germline ends came to 13 bases. The CDR3 spans 16 residues. Per germline, CDR1 SGHTA and CDR2 FQGNSA. The CDR3 bases are TGTGCCAGCAGCTCGATGCCTCCTAGCTCCTACAATGAGCAGTTCTTC. It translates to CASSSMPPSSYNEQFF.

This chain uses TRBV11-2 with TRBJ2-7; D call uncertain. Germline V gene sequence: CDR1 SGHAT, CDR2 FQNNGV. Trimming took off 2 bases at V and 2 bases at J, with 4 bases between the two ends. The CDR3 totals 12 residues. The CDR3 loop reads CASSLKPYEQYF. The CDR3 DNA sequence: TGTGCCAGCAGCTTAAAACCCTACGAGCAGTACTTC.

There are a few counts of this clonotype. The chain recombines TRBV6-1 with TRBJ2-3; D remains unclear. Trimming shortened V by 1 base and J by 4 bases, and 9 bases separated the two germline ends. This CDR3 has 14 amino acids. Germline V gene lookup returns CDR1 MNHNS and CDR2 SASEGT. CDR3 residues: CASSEVGKADTQYF. The CDR3 DNA follows: TGTGCCAGCAGTGAAGTGGGGAAGGCAGATACGCAGTATTTT.

This clonotype was counted a few times. The V call is TRBV20-1, the J call TRBJ2-1, with a weak D call TRBD2 (7 bases). This CDR3 is built from 15 residues. Germline CDR1 reads DFQATT; CDR2 reads SNEGSKA (reference sequence). V was pared by 0 bases and J by 5 bases, with 14 bases between. The CDR3 protein is CSAREGRGAHNEQFF. The CDR3, as DNA: TGCAGTGCTAGAGAGGGACGGGGGGCACACAATGAGCAGTTCTTC.

The sample holds many counts of this clonotype. The genes are TRBV12-3 or TRBV12-4 and TRBJ2-5; D is undetermined. V lost 2 bases, J lost 4 bases, and 5 bases lay in between. The CDR3 sequence is 12 residues long. CDR3 residues: CASSLRRETQYF. The CDR3 DNA is TGTGCCAGCAGTTTACGGAGAGAGACCCAGTACTTC.

This clonotype was seen a few times. The chain links TRBV27 to TRBJ2-7, with no clear D. The CDR3 has 15 residues. The germline V and J ends were trimmed by 2 bases and 1 base, with 12 bases remaining between them. The germline gives CDR1 MNHEY, CDR2 SMNVEV (reference sequence). This CDR3 reads CASSLSPVGSYEQYF. In DNA, the CDR3 is TGTGCCAGCAGTTTAAGTCCGGTGGGATCCTACGAGCAGTACTTC.

A few counts support this clonotype. The chain recombines TRBV7-2 with TRBJ2-1, with a weak D call TRBD1 (6 bases). The CDR3 runs to 14 residues. V lost 6 bases and J 4 bases, leaving 13 bases between the germline ends. Germline values: CDR1 SGHTA, CDR2 FQGNSA. This CDR3 is CASSYGQPYNEQFF. The CDR3 region has the DNA TGTGCCAGCAGTTATGGACAGCCATACAATGAGCAGTTCTTC. The full variable domain, its missing parts supplied by reference TRBV7-2 and TRBJ2-1, is GAGVSQSPSNKVTEKGKDVELRCDPISGHTALYWYRQSLGQGLEFLIYFQGNSAPDKSGLPSDRFSAERTGGSVSTLTIQRTQQEDSAVYLCASSYGQPYNEQFFGPGTRLTVL.

This sequence joins TRBV4-1 and TRBJ2-2; 8 bases fit TRBD2. The V gene end was trimmed by 0 bases and the J gene end by 4 bases; junction bases not matched to a gene: 13. The germline V gene has CDR1 MGHRA and CDR2 YSYEKL. The CDR3 consists of 19 residues. Written as DNA, the CDR3 is TGCGCCAGCAGCCAAGATCTTAGTAGGATAGCGGGGCGCACCGGGGAGCTGTTTTTT. Its translation is CASSQDLSRIAGRTGELFF.

The chain has TRBV12-3 or TRBV12-4 and TRBJ1-1; the D is unclear. The CDR3 extends over 15 amino acids. V was pared by 6 bases and J by 4 bases, with 18 bases between. CDR3 amino acids: CASSYPPGLGTEAFF. DNA for the CDR3: TGTGCCAGCAGCTATCCCCCGGGGTTGGGCACTGAAGCTTTCTTT.

This clonotype showed up many times. V usage is TRBV7-8 and J usage is TRBJ2-5; TRBD1 is a possible D gene (5 bases). Trimming left V 2 bases short and J 2 bases short, with 9 bases between. CDR1 and CDR2 (germline): SGHVS, FQNEAQ. The CDR3 loop spans 14 amino acids. CDR3 in DNA: TGTGCCAGCAGCTTACGCAGGGCTCAAGAGACCCAGTACTTC. Translating it yields CASSLRRAQETQYF.

This clonotype was counted a few times. The rearrangement links TRBV10-3 to TRBJ2-7, with TRBD2 matching over 7 bases. J was trimmed by 0 bases and V by 8 bases; bases with no gene match: 16. Germline CDR1 is ENHRY and CDR2 is SYGVKD. The CDR3 contains 17 residues. CDR3 bases: TGTGCCATCGATGGGGGGGAAGGCGGCTCGAGCTCCTACGAGCAGTACTTC. Residues: CAIDGGEGGSSSYEQYF.

In this sample, this clonotype turned up many times. The gene calls are TRBV5-1 and TRBJ2-5; either TRBD1 or TRBD2 may supply D (5 bases each). There are 14 residues in the CDR3. The V and J ends lost 3 bases and 2 bases respectively, with 11 bases between them. Germline V CDR1 and CDR2: SGHRS, YFSETQ. CDR3 loop: CASSSSGTQETQYF. In DNA, the CDR3 is TGCGCCAGCAGCTCTTCTGGGACGCAAGAGACCCAGTACTTC.

This chain connects TRBV5-1 to TRBJ2-1, with 13 nucleotides matching TRBD2. The V gene end was trimmed by 3 bases and the J gene end by 4 bases; junction bases not matched to a gene: 1. The CDR3 loop spans 15 amino acids. Germline V CDR1 and CDR2: SGHRS, YFSETQ. The DNA of the CDR3 is TGCGCCAGCAGCTGGACTAGCGGGGGATACAATGAGCAGTTCTTC. It encodes CASSWTSGGYNEQFF.

This chain connects TRBV21-1 to TRBJ2-5. TRBV21-1 is termed a pseudogene. The CDR3 runs 13 residues. Here the CDR3 reads CASSKDASGTQYF. The DNA for the CDR3 is TGTGCCAGCAGCAAAGACGCCTCGGGGACCCAGTACTTC.

This rearrangement joins TRBV5-1 to TRBJ2-4; 8 positions agree with TRBD1. The V gene end was trimmed by 3 bases and the J gene end by 4 bases; junction bases not matched to a gene: 6. Germline V gives CDR1 SGHRS, CDR2 YFSETQ. The CDR3 totals 15 residues. The CDR3 DNA is TGCGCCAGCAGCTATGGACAGGGACCTAAAAACATTCAGTACTTC. It is translated as CASSYGQGPKNIQYF.

The J gene is TRBJ1-1, the V gene TRBV6-5, with D perhaps matching TRBD1 (5 bases). From germline, CDR1 is MNHEY and CDR2 SVGAGI. V lost 6 bases and J lost 5, with 16 bases in between. The CDR3 is made up of 14 amino acids. Here the CDR3 reads CASRGRWVGTEAFF. Here the CDR3 DNA reads TGTGCCAGCAGGGGACGGTGGGTTGGGACTGAAGCTTTCTTT.

The table lists this clonotype with many counts. The chain's CDR3 is CSAKRDEQFF. The CDR3 region has the DNA TGCAGTGCTAAAAGGGATGAGCAGTTCTTC. The chain couples TRBV20-1 to TRBJ2-1, with D hard to call. V lost 4 bases to trimming and J lost 8 bases, with 6 bases between them. The CDR3 totals 10 residues. Germline CDR1 reads DFQATT; CDR2 reads SNEGSKA (reference sequence).

This clonotype came up many times. V is TRBV7-8 and J is TRBJ2-7; no clear D. Germline V gene data show CDR1 as SGHVS and CDR2 as FQNEAQ. Trimming removed 4 bases from V and 5 bases from J, with 9 bases in between. CDR3 size: 12 residues. The CDR3, as DNA: TGTGCCAGCAGCTCCCTAAGTAACGAGCAGTACTTC. This encodes CASSSLSNEQYF.

This clonotype came up once. Written as DNA, the CDR3 is TGTGCCAGCAGACTAGGGGACTTCTACAATGAGCAGTTCTTC. Translation: CASRLGDFYNEQFF. V and J are TRBV6-5 and TRBJ2-1, with a tentative D call TRBD2 (6 bases). V was pared by 6 bases and J by 3 bases, with 12 bases between. The germline V gene has CDR1 MNHEY and CDR2 SVGAGI. This CDR3 is 14 amino acids long.

The CDR3 spells CSARAPGRRQETQYF. DNA of the CDR3: TGCAGTGCTAGAGCTCCGGGACGGAGACAAGAGACCCAGTACTTC. This chain joins TRBV20-1 and TRBJ2-5; either TRBD1 or TRBD2 may supply D (5 bases each). This CDR3 comprises 15 residues. Trimming removed 1 base at V and 2 bases at J, with 14 bases between. From germline, CDR1 is DFQATT and CDR2 SNEGSKA (reference sequence).

The chain employs TRBV6-6 and TRBJ2-3; no clear D gene. The length of the CDR3 is 14 residues. CDR1 and CDR2 from the germline V gene are MNHNY and SVGAGI (reference sequence). V lost 6 bases to trimming and J lost 2 bases, with 12 bases between them. The CDR3 bases are TGTGCCAGCAGCAAGGAATCCTCCACAGATACGCAGTATTTT. Translation gives CASSKESSTDTQYF.

This clonotype was seen many times. This chain uses TRBV6-2 or TRBV6-3 with TRBJ2-1; no clear D. Trimming removed 3 bases from V and 7 bases from J, with 4 bases in between. The CDR3 sequence is 11 residues long. The germline V gene has CDR1 MNHEY and CDR2 SVGEGT. CDR3 loop: CASSYLNEQFF. The CDR3 DNA sequence: TGTGCCAGCAGTTATTTGAATGAGCAGTTCTTC.

V gene TRBV5-1 combines with J gene TRBJ2-1; D may correspond to TRBD1 or TRBD2 (6 bases each). V shed 4 bases and J shed 4 bases, with 33 bases lying between them. Germline-derived CDR1 and CDR2 are SGHRS and YFSETQ. CDR3 size: 21 residues. This CDR3 is CASSPAGSRGRLGGLYNEQFF. Written as DNA, the CDR3 is TGCGCCAGCAGCCCGGCAGGATCTCGGGGGCGACTGGGGGGATTATACAATGAGCAGTTCTTC.